This T cell receptor (beta chain) was captured in a study of T cells in Graves' hyperthyroidism and ophthalmopathy. Notes on the study in general: The authors' 13 V-J model separated ophthalmopathy from stable hyperthyroidism.

This clonotype was detected ten times or more. Its antigen is undetermined. This CDR3 region has 13 residues. Germline loops: CDR1 SGHTA, CDR2 FQGNSA. V was pared by 10 bases and J by 1 base, with 13 bases between. The CDR3 regions of TCR beta were amplified from RNA transcripts. TCR CDR3 underwent first-round RT-PCR with the HTBI primer set. TCRdb re-derived calls from the multiplex PCR reads in MiXCR, one entry per CDR3 protein. The sample includes around 620,000 distinct CDR3 sequences, 46% of them seen just once. This receptor was taken from an adult woman with Graves' disease, either hyperthyroidism or ophthalmopathy (not recorded which). The chain carries TRBV7-2 and TRBJ1-1; D may be TRBD1 (5 bases). What was sequenced was peripheral blood or thyroid tissue (not recorded which). The CDR3 DNA is TGTGCCACGGAGCAGGGATCGAACACTGAAGCTTTCTTT. It encodes CATEQGSNTEAFF.